These 32 T cell receptor beta chains originate from one sample sequenced in a study of regulatory T cells in long-lasting Graves disease. Combining iRepertoire HTBI primers with Arm-PCR of CDR3 regions, the authors built TCR beta libraries. TCRdb reanalysed the multiplex PCR reads using MiXCR and keeps one entry per CDR3 protein. The sample records 400,000 to 500,000 distinct CDR3 sequences, 21% being singletons. Time point indicated: persistent/refractory GD, antithyroid drugs over 5 years with positive TRAb. PBMC-derived RNA was used for the TCR library. The sequencing used peripheral blood mononuclear cells (PBMCs), collected when the disease was refractory, from a patient treated with antithyroid drugs. These receptors all stem from a female donor with Graves disease.

This clonotype turned up a few times. A much larger clone differs from this one at a single base, so this may be a read error. V usage is TRBV27 and J usage is TRBJ2-7; unclear D gene. The CDR3 totals 13 residues. V lost 2 bases to trimming and J lost 1 base, with 6 bases between them. CDR1 is MNHEY, CDR2 SMNVEV, per germline (reference sequence). This chain's CDR3 is CASSLRESYEQYF. The CDR3 nucleotides read TGTGCCAGCAGTTTAAGGGAATCCTACGAGCAGTACTTC.

This clonotype was counted a few times. The J gene is TRBJ2-6, the V gene TRBV6-2 or TRBV6-3, with a tentative D call TRBD1 (6 bases). Germline loops: CDR1 MNHEY, CDR2 SVGEGT. V was cut by 0 bases and J by 15 bases, with 15 bases left in between. CDR3 size: 14 residues. Written as DNA, the CDR3 is TGTGCCAGCAGTTACTCGCGCAGGGGTGATCACCTGACTTTC. It codes for CASSYSRRGDHLTF.

This clonotype has only a few counts. The chain joins TRBV19 to TRBJ2-7; TRBD1 matches 7 bases. This CDR3 comprises 14 residues. Trimming removed 5 bases from V and 6 bases from J; junction bases left unmatched: 10. Germline V lookup: CDR1 LNHDA, CDR2 SQIVND (reference sequence). The CDR3 reads CASSHPTGIGEQYF. CDR3 coding DNA: TGTGCCAGTAGTCACCCGACAGGGATCGGCGAGCAGTACTTC.

This clonotype was recorded a few times. The chain recombines TRBV6-1 with TRBJ2-2, with D possibly being TRBD1 (6 bases). The V end was cut by 4 bases, the J end by 0 bases, with 12 bases between. The CDR3 contains 16 residues. Germline values: CDR1 MNHNS, CDR2 SASEGT. CDR3 coding DNA: TGTGCCAGCAGTGCATCGACAGGCGCGAACACCGGGGAGCTGTTTTTT. This sequence encodes CASSASTGANTGELFF.

This clonotype occurred many times. The chain combines TRBV28 with TRBJ1-1; D gene uncertain. This CDR3 spans 11 amino acids. Germline CDR1 and CDR2: MDHEN and SYDVKM. The V and J ends lost 6 bases and 8 bases respectively, with 10 bases between them. CDR3 in DNA: TGTGCCAGCAGCAAGACTGGGGAAGCTTTCTTT. It is translated as CASSKTGEAFF.

Many counts were recorded for this clonotype. This sequence joins TRBV28 and TRBJ1-6, with D tentatively TRBD1 (6 bases). V lost 4 bases, J lost 9 bases, and 19 bases lay in between. The CDR3 contains 16 residues. The germline gives CDR1 MDHEN, CDR2 SYDVKM. CDR3 bases: TGTGCCAGCAGTTCCGGGTACGGGGGGGGCTCTTCACCCCTCCACTTT. Translation: CASSSGYGGGSSPLHF.

This chain connects TRBV6-1 to TRBJ1-6; D gene ambiguous. The germline V and J ends were trimmed by 3 bases and 12 bases, with 9 bases remaining between them. Per germline, CDR1 MNHNS and CDR2 SASEGT. This CDR3 has 12 residues. The chain's CDR3 is CASSDVGRPLHF. The CDR3 DNA is TGTGCCAGCAGTGATGTAGGTCGACCCCTCCACTTT.

The rearrangement links TRBV5-1 to TRBJ1-4, with D perhaps matching TRBD1 (5 bases). The ends were cut back, 0 bases at V and 5 bases at J, with 11 bases in the middle. The CDR3 spans 15 residues. Looked up from germline, CDR1 is SGHRS and CDR2 is YFSETQ. The CDR3 nucleotides read TGCGCCAGCAGCTTGGGCGGGGGGATGAATGAAAAACTGTTTTTT. Its translation is CASSLGGGMNEKLFF.

To note about this clonotype: A much larger clone is a single base away; this may be a read error. This sequence joins TRBV30 and TRBJ2-5; no definite D call. The CDR3 length is 16 residues. The germline V gene has CDR1 GTSNPN and CDR2 SVGIG (reference sequence). The CDR3 DNA reads TGTGCCTGGAGTGTACTGAGCCAAAACATCCAAGAGACCCAGTGCTTC. It codes for CAWSVLSQNIQETQCF.

The chain uses TRBV27 and TRBJ2-2; D is unclear. This CDR3 is 12 amino acids long. Germline V CDR1 and CDR2: MNHEY, SMNVEV (reference sequence). V shed 6 bases and J shed 7 bases, with 9 bases lying between them. The CDR3 sequence: CASSTLVGELFF. The CDR3 nucleotides read TGTGCCAGCAGCACCCTAGTCGGGGAGCTGTTTTTT.

V is TRBV12-3 or TRBV12-4 and J is TRBJ2-3, with D perhaps matching TRBD1 or TRBD2 (6 bases each). The CDR3 is 13 residues long. Trimming stripped 10 bases from V and 2 bases from J, with 13 bases between. The CDR3 sequence: CATGATPTDTQYF. CDR3 coding DNA: TGTGCCACGGGGGCAACCCCCACAGATACGCAGTATTTT.

This chain connects TRBV7-3 to TRBJ2-3; D may be TRBD2 (7 bases). The germline CDR1 and CDR2 sequences are SGHTA and FQGTGA. The CDR3 has 16 amino acids. Trimming left V 4 bases short and J 1 base short, with 15 bases between. CDR3 in amino acids: CASSSRGGQGTDTQYF. CDR3 nucleotides: TGTGCCAGCAGCTCAAGGGGGGGGCAGGGCACAGATACGCAGTATTTT.

This clonotype was detected only a few times. This chain uses TRBV20-1 with TRBJ1-1; D is possibly TRBD1 (6 bases). The CDR3 loop spans 14 amino acids. Trimming took off 2 bases at V and 2 bases at J, with 12 bases between the two ends. Germline V CDR1 and CDR2: DFQATT, SNEGSKA (reference sequence). CDR3 loop: CSARRQEINTEAFF. CDR3 DNA sequence: TGCAGTGCTAGAAGACAGGAGATAAACACTGAAGCTTTCTTT.

The genes are TRBV28 and TRBJ2-3; unclear D gene. Trimming took off 6 bases at V and 0 bases at J, with 10 bases between the two ends. Germline V gene sequence: CDR1 MDHEN, CDR2 SYDVKM. The CDR3 sequence is 14 residues long. The CDR3, as DNA: TGTGCCAGCAGCACCCCACATAGCACAGATACGCAGTATTTT. Its protein is CASSTPHSTDTQYF.

The chain combines TRBV6-2 or TRBV6-3 with TRBJ2-4; D remains ambiguous. The CDR3 spans 15 residues. The V gene's germline CDR1 is MNHEY and CDR2 SVGEGT. Trimming pared 5 bases from V and 6 bases from J, leaving 17 bases between. The DNA of the CDR3 is TGTGCCAGCAGTGCCCCGCCCAGGTGTCCAAACATTCAGTACTTC. Residues: CASSAPPRCPNIQYF.

This clonotype was counted a few times. The rearrangement links TRBV11-2 to TRBJ1-3; D call uncertain. Trimming took 0 bases from V and 1 from J, leaving 13 bases between them. This CDR3 region has 17 residues. The germline CDR1 and CDR2 sequences are SGHAT and FQNNGV. Here the CDR3 reads CASSLDLWAASGNTIYF. CDR3 nucleotide sequence: TGTGCCAGCAGCTTAGACCTTTGGGCAGCTTCTGGAAACACCATATATTTT.

This clonotype came up many times. This chain uses TRBV24-1 with TRBJ2-5; TRBD2 is a possible D gene (5 bases). With 9 bases removed from V and 5 bases from J, the gap between germline ends came to 12 bases. Germline V gene sequence: CDR1 KGHDR, CDR2 SFDVKD. This CDR3 region has 12 residues. The CDR3: CATAGTKETQYF. DNA of the CDR3: TGTGCCACCGCGGGCACTAAGGAGACCCAGTACTTC.

The chain joins TRBV5-1 to TRBJ2-7; D is perhaps TRBD1 or TRBD2 (7 bases each). Looked up from germline, CDR1 is SGHRS and CDR2 is YFSETQ. The V gene lost 4 bases and the J gene lost 2 bases, with 13 bases spanning the gap. The CDR3 sequence is 14 residues long. CDR3 bases: TGCGCCAGCAGCCGGGGGGACAGCCCCTACGAGCAGTACTTC. Its protein is CASSRGDSPYEQYF.

This clonotype was seen a handful of times. This chain connects TRBV3-1 to TRBJ1-6; TRBD1 agrees at 8 bases. This CDR3 contains 16 residues. CDR1 is LGHDT and CDR2 is YNNKEL in the germline V gene (reference sequence). After removal of 4 bases from V and 3 bases from J, the junction contained 5 bases not matched to a gene. The chain's CDR3 is CASSPRQGFYNSPLHF. CDR3 coding DNA: TGTGCCAGCAGCCCCCGACAGGGGTTCTATAATTCACCCCTCCACTTT.

Ten or more counts support this clonotype. This chain links TRBV2 with TRBJ1-4, with TRBD1 as a possible D gene (5 bases). The length of the CDR3 is 14 residues. Trimming removed 8 bases from V and 6 bases from J, with 16 bases in between. The germline gives CDR1 SNHLY, CDR2 FYNNEI. The CDR3 DNA follows: TGTGCCAGCCGGATCCAGGGTGGTCATGAAAAACTGTTTTTT. Its protein product is CASRIQGGHEKLFF.

The rearrangement uses TRBV7-3 and TRBJ2-2, with 10 bases identical to TRBD1. Germline V gene data show CDR1 as SGHTA and CDR2 as FQGTGA. Trimming took 5 bases from V and 7 from J; bases not matched to a gene: 10. The CDR3 is 16 residues long. The CDR3 reads CASSPSSGQGIGELFF. The CDR3 DNA follows: TGTGCCAGCAGCCCTAGCTCGGGACAGGGGATCGGGGAGCTGTTTTTT.

To note about this clonotype: A read error may explain this, as a much larger clone is one base away. The CDR3 DNA is TGTGCCAGCAGTTCAGGGTTTGGAAACACCATATATTTT. It specifies CASSSGFGNTIYF. V gene TRBV7-9 combines with J gene TRBJ1-3, with a weak D call TRBD1 (5 bases). The CDR3 consists of 13 residues. V lost 6 bases and J lost 3, with 9 bases in between. The germline V gene encodes CDR1 SEHNR and CDR2 FQNEAQ (reference sequence). Filled out from reference TRBV7-9 and TRBJ1-3, the complete variable domain reads DTGVSQNPRHKITKRGQNVTFRCDPISEHNRLYWYRQTLGQGPEFLTYFQNEAQLEKSRLLSDRFSAERPKGSFSTLEIQRTEQGDSAMYLCASSSGFGNTIYFGEGSWLTVV.

This clonotype was recorded at least ten times. The rearrangement links TRBV12-3 or TRBV12-4 to TRBJ2-6; D gene ambiguous. V dropped 6 bases and J dropped 4 bases, with 7 bases sitting between them. The CDR3 consists of 13 residues. The CDR3 region has the DNA TGTGCCAGCAGCCCTGGGGGGGCCAACGTCCTGACTTTC. This encodes CASSPGGANVLTF.

The DNA for the CDR3 is TGCGCCAGCAGCTTGTTCGGGGGACAGACCGGGGAGCTGTTTTTT. It encodes CASSLFGGQTGELFF. The chain couples TRBV5-1 to TRBJ2-2, with D perhaps matching TRBD1 (7 bases). The CDR3 consists of 15 residues. V lost 1 base to trimming and J lost 5 bases, with 12 bases between them. Germline CDR1 and CDR2: SGHRS and YFSETQ.

This sequence joins TRBV19 and TRBJ2-2; D remains unclear. CDR1 is LNHDA, CDR2 SQIVND, per germline (reference sequence). V was pared by 3 bases and J by 1 base, with 6 bases between. This CDR3 has 14 residues. DNA of the CDR3: TGTGCCAGTAGTATGAAAGGGAACACCGGGGAGCTGTTTTTT. This encodes CASSMKGNTGELFF. Looking up the rest from reference TRBV19 and TRBJ2-2 gives the full variable domain: DGGITQSPKYLFRKEGQNVTLSCEQNLNHDAMYWYRQDPGQGLRLIYYSQIVNDFQKGDIAEGYSVSREKKESFPLTVTSAQKNPTAFYLCASSMKGNTGELFFGEGSRLTVL.

This clonotype was seen only a few times. This chain's CDR3 is CASSIWGDDEQYF. Written as DNA, the CDR3 is TGTGCCAGCAGCATCTGGGGGGATGACGAGCAGTACTTC. J is TRBJ2-7 and V is TRBV3-1; maybe TRBD2 (6 bases). CDR3 size: 13 residues. With 5 bases removed from V and 5 bases from J, the gap between germline ends came to 13 bases. Germline loops: CDR1 LGHDT, CDR2 YNNKEL (reference sequence).

The V call is TRBV18, the J call TRBJ1-1; TRBD1 is a possible D gene (5 bases). Trimming took off 3 bases at V and 7 bases at J, with 9 bases between the two ends. This CDR3 region has 12 residues. Per the germline V gene, CDR1 is KGHSH and CDR2 is LQKENI. DNA of the CDR3: TGTGCCAGCTCACCGACAGACAATGAAGCTTTCTTT. Protein product: CASSPTDNEAFF.

At least ten counts were recorded for this clonotype. CDR3 DNA sequence: TGCGCCAGCAGCTCCTTGTTTGGCGACTCCGGGGAGCTGTTTTTT. This codes for CASSSLFGDSGELFF. The chain joins TRBV5-1 to TRBJ2-2, with D uncertain. Germline V gene lookup returns CDR1 SGHRS and CDR2 YFSETQ. Trimming took off 3 bases at V and 6 bases at J, with 15 bases between the two ends. The CDR3 runs to 15 residues. Combining the CDR3 with reference TRBV5-1 and TRBJ2-2 gives the whole variable domain KAGVTQTPRYLIKTRGQQVTLSCSPISGHRSVSWYQQTPGQGLQFLFEYFSETQRNKGNFPGRFSGRQFSNSRSEMNVSTLELGDSALYLCASSSLFGDSGELFFGEGSRLTVL.

This clonotype was counted a few times. The chain recombines TRBV20-1 with TRBJ2-3; tentatively, D is TRBD1 (6 bases). The last part of the DNA fits TRBJ2-7 better; the J call may be wrong. Germline V gives CDR1 DFQATT, CDR2 SNEGSKA (reference sequence). CDR3 length equals 13 residues. The CDR3 spells CSPDRPLLYEQYF. DNA of the CDR3: TGCAGTCCTGACAGGCCGCTACTCTACGAGCAGTACTTC.

This clonotype came up many times. The genes are TRBV2 and TRBJ2-4, with 7 bases that match TRBD1. V lost 5 bases, J lost 0 bases, and 13 bases stayed unmatched. Germline V gene data show CDR1 as SNHLY and CDR2 as FYNNEI. This CDR3 is 18 amino acids long. This chain's CDR3 is CASSTGTDNTIAKNIQYF. The DNA of the CDR3 is TGTGCCAGCAGTACCGGGACAGATAATACCATAGCCAAAAACATTCAGTACTTC. The full variable domain, in which reference TRBV2 and TRBJ2-4 provide the parts outside the CDR3, is EPEVTQTPSHQVTQMGQEVILRCVPISNHLYFYWYRQILGQKVEFLVSFYNNEISEKSEIFDDQFSVERPDGSNFTLKIRSTKLEDSAMYFCASSTGTDNTIAKNIQYFGAGTRLSVL.

The chain carries TRBV10-3 and TRBJ2-2; the D gene is possibly TRBD2 (5 bases). The ends were cut back, 6 bases at V and 3 bases at J, with 11 bases in the middle. The V gene's germline CDR1 is ENHRY and CDR2 SYGVKD. CDR3 length: 14 residues. CDR3 sequence reads: CAIRGLSDTGELFF. Here the CDR3 DNA reads TGTGCCATCAGAGGACTTTCCGACACCGGGGAGCTGTTTTTT.

This clonotype showed up just a few times. The rearrangement joins TRBV19 to TRBJ2-7, with 10 bases that match TRBD2. V lost 10 bases and J lost 1; bases outside the gene matches: 10. CDR3 size: 15 residues. The germline CDR1 and CDR2 sequences are LNHDA and SQIVND (reference sequence). The CDR3 coding sequence is TGTGCCACCCGAGCTAGCGGGAGCCCTTCCTACGAGCAGTACTTC. This sequence encodes CATRASGSPSYEQYF.